The entry below describes one T cell receptor beta chain. What it recognizes is unknown. The data were obtained in a study of CD4+ T cells in melanoma. CDR3 length: 18 amino acids. Trimming left V 1 base short and J 4 bases short, with 17 bases between. Per the germline V gene, CDR1 is SGHAT and CDR2 is FQDESV (reference sequence). Some clones are missing from TCRdb's copy, which holds only in-frame ones; the method was immunoSEQ multiplex PCR. The profile shows about 11,000 clones, less than 80% of them singletons. Findings of the study overall: Neoantigen-specific CD4+ T cells in melanoma reportedly had diverse differentiation states.

The chain recombines TRBV11-1 with TRBJ2-6; possibly TRBD2 for D (6 bases). This TCR derives from a human donor with melanoma. Sequencing was carried out using cells from a culture (not recorded whether cultured in vitro). The CDR3 DNA sequence: TGTGCCAGCAGCTTAGGACCATTCGGGGGATCCGGGGCCAACGTCCTGACTTTC. It encodes CASSLGPFGGSGANVLTF.